The clone carrying this T cell receptor (beta chain) was counted only a few times. Its antigen is not identified. Germline V gene data show CDR1 as MDHEN and CDR2 as SYDVKM. The CDR3 loop spans 16 amino acids. Trimming took off 2 bases at V and 4 bases at J, with 14 bases between the two ends. The entry originates in a study of shared clonotypes between healthy human individuals. At the level of the study: Per donor, CD8 memory used one plate, CD8 naive used two, CD4 memory used three and CD4 naive used three. Notes on the study in general: Investigators collected only blood, and repertoires in tissues likely differ.

A CD45RA-negative memory subset and a CD45RA+ naive subset were separated from the CD4+ cells. The protocol was immunoSEQ multiplex PCR, while the TCRdb copy is restricted to in-frame clones and leaves out a portion. The sample comprises roughly 1,000,000 clones, 75% to 80% of which are singletons, and under 0.6% rests with the top ten. The source is a man younger than 35 in good health. Some clones in this sample may be carry-over from other donors' samples. The sequenced material came from memory CD4+ T cells from PBMCs. Documented subset: CD45RA-negative fraction. V is TRBV28 and J is TRBJ2-2; D gene uncertain. CDR3: CASSLNPPPVTGELFF. CDR3 in DNA: TGTGCCAGCAGTTTAAATCCCCCCCCGGTCACCGGGGAGCTGTTTTTT.